Below, one TCR beta chain is given with its context. This sample is drawn from a study of blood T cell repertoires in COVID-19. The assay was immunoSEQ multiplex PCR, and TCRdb's table has in-frame clones only and misses some. Of fewer than 250,000 clones in the sample, approximately 84% were seen once. This sequence originates from a woman older than 75 with acute or convalescent COVID-19. The material sequenced was peripheral blood.

The CDR3 coding sequence is TGTGCCAGCAGCCATAGGACTACAGGGGCCAACACAGATACGCAGTATTTT. This translates into CASSHRTTGANTDTQYF. The chain combines TRBV11-2 with TRBJ2-3, with D possibly being TRBD1 (7 bases). This CDR3 is built from 17 residues. Per the germline V gene, CDR1 is SGHAT and CDR2 is FQNNGV. V was trimmed by 5 bases and J by 2 bases, leaving 20 bases between them.